This T cell receptor beta chain was obtained from a study of post-analysis software for immune sequencing data. Findings and limits, study-wide: In patients, TRBV5-6, TRBV5-1 and TRBV20-1 belonged to roughly 5 TRBV segments found more frequently than in controls.

Researchers reported that TCR beta cDNA libraries carried unique molecular identifiers. TCRdb fed the PCR reads into MiXCR, producing one record per CDR3 protein. The repertoire consists of about 820,000 distinct CDR3 sequences, with about 53% occurring once and the leading ten covering roughly 4.4%. CDR1 and CDR2 (germline): MNHEY, SVGAGI. V lost 0 bases and J lost 6; bases outside the gene matches: 9. The CDR3 extends over 16 amino acids. Turning to this clonotype: What it recognizes is unknown.

Sequencing was done on a sample of blood. V usage is TRBV6-5 and J usage is TRBJ2-7; 9 bases align to TRBD2. The origin of this receptor is a girl under 18 with multiple sclerosis. CDR3 protein: CASSYSKVAGVAEQYF. The CDR3, as DNA: TGTGCCAGCAGTTACTCGAAGGTAGCGGGAGTGGCCGAGCAGTACTTC.